Presented here are 27 T cell receptor beta chains from one specimen sequenced in a study of identical twins. TCRdb reanalysed the 5' RACE reads using MiXCR and keeps one entry per CDR3 protein. The table lists about 290,000 distinct CDR3 sequences, 8.5% to 9.5% of them singletons. These sequences were also reported in another study, on yellow fever vaccine responses in identical twins.

Sequenced material: CD8+ T cells sorted from blood. The source is a young woman in good health.

This clonotype has just a few counts. The V and J genes are TRBV5-1 and TRBJ2-3, with D perhaps TRBD1 (6 bases). The V end was cut by 4 bases, the J end by 2 bases, with 11 bases between. The germline CDR1 and CDR2 sequences are SGHRS and YFSETQ. This CDR3 comprises 14 residues. CDR3 sequence: CASSSGQTTDTQYF. The CDR3 DNA reads TGCGCCAGCAGCAGTGGACAGACCACAGATACGCAGTATTTT.

This clonotype was seen many times. The chain is built from TRBV29-1 and TRBJ2-3; no definite D call. The V gene's germline CDR1 is SQVTM and CDR2 ANQGSEA. This CDR3 has 13 residues. The germline V and J ends were trimmed by 7 bases and 6 bases, with 17 bases remaining between them. This CDR3 is CSAFGQLSDTQYF. The CDR3 nucleotides read TGCAGCGCCTTTGGGCAGCTGTCCGATACGCAGTATTTT.

About this clonotype: Because the CDR3's place on the DNA is in doubt, the DNA is left out and the CDR3 is given as listed by TCRdb. This chain links TRBV21-1 with TRBJ2-2; the table's TRBD2 call for D was not verified on the DNA. TRBV21-1 is an annotated pseudogene. The CDR3 length is 17 residues, termini included. The CDR3 is CASSPHGRDRTPGSCFF.

This clonotype was counted only a few times. This rearrangement joins TRBV20-1 to TRBJ2-7; D could derive from TRBD1 or TRBD2 (5 bases each). Trimming stripped 6 bases from V and 7 bases from J, with 16 bases between. Germline V lookup: CDR1 DFQATT, CDR2 SNEGSKA (reference sequence). The CDR3 has 12 amino acids. CDR3 residues: CSAGSWGSEQYF. CDR3 sequence (DNA): TGCAGTGCCGGCTCTTGGGGGTCGGAGCAGTACTTC.

The genes are TRBV3-1 and TRBJ2-1; TRBD2 aligns across 12 bases. The junction had 20 bases not matched to a gene; V was cut back by 11 bases and J by 3 bases. The germline CDR1 and CDR2 sequences are LGHDT and YNNKEL (reference sequence). The CDR3 extends over 19 amino acids. CDR3 bases: TGTGCCTTCTGTTCGGAACCTAACCCACTAGCGGGAGGCTACAATGAGCAGTTCTTC. Its protein is CAFCSEPNPLAGGYNEQFF.

This clonotype was found a few times. This chain links TRBV20-1 with TRBJ1-2; D is ambiguous. The V end was cut by 0 bases, the J end by 1 base, with 9 bases between. The germline V gene has CDR1 DFQATT and CDR2 SNEGSKA (reference sequence). The CDR3 contains 14 residues. The CDR3 protein is CSARDLADNYGYTF. CDR3 nucleotide sequence: TGCAGTGCTAGAGATCTCGCAGATAACTATGGCTACACCTTC.

J is TRBJ2-3 and V is TRBV4-3, with TRBD2 matching over 7 bases. The V gene's germline CDR1 is LGHNA and CDR2 YSLEER. This CDR3 spans 14 amino acids. V gave up 6 bases and J gave up 0 bases; unmatched junction bases: 3. This CDR3 reads CASSREDSTDTQYF. As DNA, the CDR3 is TGCGCCAGCAGTCGGGAGGACAGCACAGATACGCAGTATTTT.

The chain carries TRBV29-1 and TRBJ1-3, with D unresolved. CDR3 length: 18 residues. The germline V gene has CDR1 SQVTM and CDR2 ANQGSEA. V was shortened by 0 bases and J by 2 bases, with 20 bases between the two germline ends. In DNA, the CDR3 is TGCAGCGTTGAAGATCGGTCCGGCTCCCCCGGCGCTGGAAACACCATATATTTT. Protein sequence: CSVEDRSGSPGAGNTIYF.

The chain uses TRBV5-4 and TRBJ2-3, with D unclear. The V gene's germline CDR1 is SGHNT and CDR2 YYREEE (reference sequence). The CDR3 sequence is 13 residues long. Between the trimmed V and J ends, which lost 2 bases and 2 bases, there was a span of 6 bases. The CDR3 nucleotides are TGTGCCAGCAGCTTAAGACCCACAGATACGCAGTATTTT. Translation gives CASSLRPTDTQYF.

Comments on this clonotype: A much larger clone is a single base away; this may be a read error. The chain has TRBV6-4 and TRBJ2-1, with D perhaps matching TRBD2 (5 bases). Germline CDR1 and CDR2: MRHNA and SNTAGT. The CDR3 has 14 amino acids. V was clipped by 4 bases and J by 1 base, with 8 bases between them. CDR3 protein: CASSVGNSYNEQFF. The CDR3 nucleotides read TGTGCCAGCAGTGTCGGGAATTCCTACAATGAGCAGTTCTTC.

The chain couples TRBV7-9 to TRBJ2-3; no definite D call. This CDR3 is 16 amino acids long. Between the trimmed V and J ends, which lost 1 base and 0 bases, there was a span of 11 bases. Germline-derived CDR1 and CDR2 are SEHNR and FQNEAQ (reference sequence). The CDR3 nucleotides read TGTGCCAGCAGCTTAGAGTTTGAGGACAGCACAGATACGCAGTATTTT. Translated, it gives CASSLEFEDSTDTQYF.

The V and J genes are TRBV30 and TRBJ2-7, with 8 bases lining up with TRBD1. The CDR3 covers 12 residues. CDR1 is GTSNPN, CDR2 SVGIG, per germline (reference sequence). V dropped 0 bases and J dropped 6; count of bases not matched to a gene: 1. The CDR3 loop reads CAWSVTGGEQYF. The CDR3 nucleotides read TGTGCCTGGAGTGTAACAGGGGGCGAGCAGTACTTC.

This clonotype was seen only a few times. The chain links TRBV20-1 to TRBJ2-7; 9 positions agree with TRBD2. Trimming removed 1 base from V and 6 bases from J; junction bases left unmatched: 13. This CDR3 has 16 amino acids. The germline CDR1 and CDR2 sequences are DFQATT and SNEGSKA (reference sequence). The CDR3 sequence is CSARGAGFAAGGEQYF. The CDR3 DNA is TGCAGTGCTAGAGGAGCGGGATTCGCAGCGGGAGGCGAGCAGTACTTC.

This clonotype was counted many times. This sequence joins TRBV5-6 and TRBJ2-1; D gene unclear. The CDR3 is 17 residues long. Between the trimmed V and J ends, which lost 3 bases and 0 bases, there was a span of 16 bases. Germline V lookup: CDR1 SGHDT, CDR2 YYEEEE. The CDR3 DNA follows: TGTGCCAGCAGCTCCGTCGGGCAGAAGAGCTCCTACAATGAGCAGTTCTTC. Amino acids: CASSSVGQKSSYNEQFF. Based on the CDR3 plus reference TRBV5-6 and TRBJ2-1, the full variable domain is DAGVTQSPTHLIKTRGQQVTLRCSPKSGHDTVSWYQQALGQGPQFIFQYYEEEERQRGNFPDRFSGHQFPNYSSELNVNALLLGDSALYLCASSSVGQKSSYNEQFFGPGTRLTVL.

In its sample, this clonotype was seen a few times. The chain combines TRBV10-3 with TRBJ1-1; D uncertain. Germline V lookup: CDR1 ENHRY, CDR2 SYGVKD. CDR3 size: 14 residues. Trimming left V 0 bases short and J 3 bases short, with 8 bases between. The CDR3 nucleotides are TGTGCCATCAGTGAGTCGGAAGGTTACACTGAAGCTTTCTTT. Residues: CAISESEGYTEAFF.

This clonotype came up a few times. A read error may account for a junction end that differs from germline. V is TRBV27 and J is TRBJ2-3; perhaps D is TRBD1 or TRBD2 (5 bases each). The CDR3 length is 12 residues. Germline V gene lookup returns CDR1 MNHEY and CDR2 SMNVEV (reference sequence). The CDR3 nucleotides read TGTGCCAGCAGTTTTTCGGGGCAGTCGGTGGATTTT. It yields the protein CASSFSGQSVDF.

The table lists this clonotype with many counts. The chain links TRBV12-3 or TRBV12-4 to TRBJ1-4; 7 bases line up with TRBD1. V shed 9 bases and J 8 bases; nucleotides not matched to a gene: 12. CDR3 length equals 14 residues. CDR3 in DNA: TGTGCCAGTCAAAATACAGGGGTCGACGAAAAACTGTTTTTT. Encoded protein: CASQNTGVDEKLFF.

This clonotype has ten or more counts. This rearrangement joins TRBV7-9 to TRBJ1-3; D uncertain. The CDR3 runs 11 residues. Trimming left V 4 bases short and J 12 bases short, with 10 bases between. Germline CDR1 reads SEHNR; CDR2 reads FQNEAQ (reference sequence). The CDR3 DNA sequence: TGTGCCAGCAGCTCTGGACTGCTCATATATTTT. It encodes CASSSGLLIYF.

The genes are TRBV30 and TRBJ2-7, with a tentative D call TRBD2 (6 bases). CDR1 and CDR2 from the germline V gene are GTSNPN and SVGIG (reference sequence). The CDR3 has 13 amino acids. V was shortened by 0 bases and J by 9 bases, with 15 bases between the two germline ends. Written as DNA, the CDR3 is TGTGCCTGGAGTGTATCCCCGACTAGTTCGCAGTACTTC. It yields the protein CAWSVSPTSSQYF.

This chain uses TRBV7-8 with TRBJ2-1, with D possibly TRBD2 on 6 matching bases. Germline assignment: CDR1 SGHVS and CDR2 FQNEAQ. The ends were cut back, 3 bases at V and 6 bases at J, with 18 bases in the middle. The CDR3 is made up of 16 amino acids. This CDR3 is CASSFLPPGTANEQFF. DNA of the CDR3: TGTGCCAGCAGCTTCCTTCCCCCCGGGACTGCCAATGAGCAGTTCTTC.

This clonotype was observed a few times. The chain couples TRBV29-1 to TRBJ1-2, with D perhaps matching TRBD1 (5 bases). CDR1 is SQVTM, CDR2 ANQGSEA, per germline. Trimming removed 3 bases from V and 6 bases from J, with 17 bases in between. The CDR3 is made up of 14 amino acids. The CDR3 DNA reads as TGCAGCGTTGAGGGCGAATGGACACCCGATGGCTACACCTTC. Its protein product is CSVEGEWTPDGYTF.

This clonotype was detected many times. J is TRBJ2-3 and V is TRBV4-2, with D perhaps being TRBD1 or TRBD2 (5 bases each). Germline V gene data show CDR1 as LGHNA and CDR2 as YNFKEQ. Between the trimmed V and J ends, which lost 0 bases and 5 bases, there was a span of 12 bases. The length of the CDR3 is 15 residues. This CDR3 is CASSQELGVIDTQYF. The DNA of the CDR3 is TGTGCCAGCAGCCAAGAACTGGGGGTGATAGATACGCAGTATTTT.

The rearrangement uses TRBV29-1 and TRBJ2-7, with TRBD2 matching over 10 bases. Germline values: CDR1 SQVTM, CDR2 ANQGSEA. J lost 0 bases, V lost 0 bases, and 5 bases had no gene match. The length of the CDR3 is 16 residues. The CDR3 sequence: CSVEEKSSGSSYEQYF. CDR3 in DNA: TGCAGCGTTGAAGAGAAATCTAGCGGGAGCTCCTACGAGCAGTACTTC.

This clonotype came up many times. The gene calls are TRBV25-1 and TRBJ1-1, with a possible D match to TRBD1 (6 bases). Trimming took 6 bases from V and 5 from J, leaving 13 bases between them. The CDR3 contains 13 residues. The germline gives CDR1 MGHDK, CDR2 SYGVNS. CDR3 DNA sequence: TGTGCCAGCAGCCCAGGAGGGGGTACTGAAGCTTTCTTT. Its protein product is CASSPGGGTEAFF.

The chain uses TRBV4-3 and TRBJ1-3; TRBD1 might be the D (5 bases). The CDR3 loop spans 15 amino acids. Germline CDR1 LGHNA, CDR2 YSLEER. V shed 0 bases and J shed 3 bases, with 9 bases lying between them. CDR3 in DNA: TGCGCCAGCAGCCAAGATTGGGGCTTTGGAAACACCATATATTTT. Translated, it gives CASSQDWGFGNTIYF.

This clonotype was found a few times. The V and J genes are TRBV4-1 and TRBJ2-7, with D perhaps given as TRBD1 or TRBD2 (6 bases each). Germline assignment: CDR1 MGHRA and CDR2 YSYEKL. V shed 1 base and J shed 5 bases, with 21 bases lying between them. The CDR3 runs 17 residues. CDR3 residues: CASSQVPIGNREDEQYF. CDR3 nucleotide sequence: TGCGCCAGCAGCCAAGTCCCTATAGGGAACAGGGAGGACGAGCAGTACTTC.

Ten or more counts support this clonotype. V gene TRBV20-1 combines with J gene TRBJ2-1; the D gene is possibly TRBD2 (5 bases). CDR1 is DFQATT and CDR2 is SNEGSKA in the germline V gene (reference sequence). V was trimmed by 0 bases and J by 4 bases, leaving 13 bases between them. The CDR3 extends over 15 amino acids. The CDR3 sequence is CSARDGPGTYNEQFF. The CDR3, as DNA: TGCAGTGCTAGAGACGGCCCGGGAACTTACAATGAGCAGTTCTTC.